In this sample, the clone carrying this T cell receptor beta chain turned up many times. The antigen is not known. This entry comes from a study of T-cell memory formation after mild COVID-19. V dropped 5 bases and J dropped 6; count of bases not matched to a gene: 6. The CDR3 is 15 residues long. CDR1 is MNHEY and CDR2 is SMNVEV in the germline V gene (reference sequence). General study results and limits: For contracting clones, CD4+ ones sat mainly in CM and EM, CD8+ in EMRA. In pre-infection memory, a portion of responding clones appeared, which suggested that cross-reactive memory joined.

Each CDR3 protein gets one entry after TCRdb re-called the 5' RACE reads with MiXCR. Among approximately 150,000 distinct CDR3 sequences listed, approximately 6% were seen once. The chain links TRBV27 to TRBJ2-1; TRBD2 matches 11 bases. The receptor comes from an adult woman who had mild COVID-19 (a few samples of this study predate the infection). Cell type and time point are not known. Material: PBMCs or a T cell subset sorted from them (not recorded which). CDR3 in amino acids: CASSPRLAGRNEQFF. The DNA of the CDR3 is TGTGCCAGCAGTCCCCGACTAGCGGGGCGCAATGAGCAGTTCTTC.